This T cell receptor beta chain is drawn from a study of blood T cell repertoires in COVID-19. Overall study context: Collection of acute and convalescent COVID-19 samples took place in the United States, Italy and Spain. Sample material is recorded as cDNA or gDNA derived from T cells, B-cell-depleted T cells, or PBMCs.

Authors' analysis steps: From reference gene primer amplification, estimates of nucleated cell counts were derived. Generated by immunoSEQ multiplex PCR, the TCRdb table keeps only in-frame clones and is missing some. That table gives V, J and clone size, and the DNA gave D and trimming. The top ten clones hold around 4.5% of a sample with 40,000 to 60,000 clones, about four fifths of them seen once. V lost 5 bases and J lost 0; bases outside the gene matches: 4. Germline loops: CDR1 SEHNR, CDR2 FQNEAQ (reference sequence). The CDR3 is 15 amino acids. Specimen: peripheral blood. The chain joins TRBV7-9 to TRBJ1-3; TRBD1 aligns across 7 bases. This TCR was recovered from a man over 45 with active COVID-19. The CDR3 region is CASSPRQGSGNTIYF. As DNA, the CDR3 is TGTGCCAGCAGCCCCCGACAGGGCTCTGGAAACACCATATATTTT.